These 9 T cell receptor beta chains were all obtained from the same sample, sequenced in a study of identifying expanded T cells in peripheral blood. Only in-frame clones appear in the TCRdb table, and some are missing; sequencing was by immunoSEQ multiplex PCR. The data show 100,000 to 150,000 clones, 65% to 90% seen once. Input material: blood. All receptors derive from a person between 18 and 69 years old in good health.

The CDR3 protein is CASSYVGEQFF. CDR3 DNA sequence: TGTGCCAGCAGTTATGTAGGTGAGCAGTTCTTC. The chain uses TRBV6-5 and TRBJ2-1; no reliable D call. CDR1 is MNHEY and CDR2 is SVGAGI in the germline V gene. The CDR3 length is 11 residues. Between the trimmed V and J ends, which lost 3 bases and 9 bases, there was a span of 6 bases.

J is TRBJ2-3 and V is TRBV5-1, with 9 bases fitting TRBD2. The CDR3 loop spans 17 amino acids. The germline V gene has CDR1 SGHRS and CDR2 YFSETQ. The V gene end was trimmed by 4 bases and the J gene end by 1 base; junction bases not matched to a gene: 10. CDR3 sequence reads: CASSTGETSGRTDTQYF. The DNA of the CDR3 is TGCGCCAGCAGCACTGGAGAGACTAGCGGTCGCACAGATACGCAGTATTTT.

The chain uses TRBV28 and TRBJ1-5; D gene ambiguous. Per the germline V gene, CDR1 is MDHEN and CDR2 is SYDVKM. The germline V and J ends were trimmed by 1 base and 6 bases, with 4 bases remaining between them. The CDR3 consists of 12 residues. The DNA for the CDR3 is TGTGCCAGCAGTTTATTTGGTCAGCCCCAGCATTTT. As protein: CASSLFGQPQHF. Drawing the rest from reference TRBV28 and TRBJ1-5, the complete variable domain is DVKVTQSSRYLVKRTGEKVFLECVQDMDHENMFWYRQDPGLGLRLIYFSYDVKMKEKGDIPEGYSVSREKKERFSLILESASTNQTSMYLCASSLFGQPQHFGDGTRLSIL.

The chain recombines TRBV7-8 with TRBJ2-5; D unclear. The CDR3 contains 15 residues. CDR1 and CDR2 from the germline V gene are SGHVS and FQNEAQ. Between the trimmed V and J ends, which lost 0 bases and 2 bases, there was a span of 10 bases. The chain's CDR3 is CASSLALAAQETQYF. In DNA form, the CDR3 reads TGTGCCAGCAGCTTAGCGCTGGCAGCGCAAGAGACCCAGTACTTC.

The rearrangement joins TRBV5-6 to TRBJ2-3; D is unclear. CDR3 size: 15 residues. Germline loops: CDR1 SGHDT, CDR2 YYEEEE. V dropped 0 bases and J dropped 0 bases, with 8 bases sitting between them. This CDR3 is CASSLVTGSTDTQYF. In DNA form, the CDR3 reads TGTGCCAGCAGCTTGGTTACCGGAAGCACAGATACGCAGTATTTT.

The rearrangement uses TRBV7-6 and TRBJ1-1; 8 bases fit TRBD1. The V and J ends lost 2 bases and 5 bases, in that order; junction bases with no gene match: 4. The CDR3 runs 14 residues. From germline, CDR1 is SGHVS and CDR2 FNYEAQ. CDR3 sequence (DNA): TGTGCCAGCAGCTTACAGGGGGCGGCAACTGAAGCTTTCTTT. Protein product: CASSLQGAATEAFF.

The CDR3 DNA sequence: TGTGCCAGCAGTTACTCCTCCGACCCGGGAGGCTACACCTTC. It translates to CASSYSSDPGGYTF. The V and J genes are TRBV6-5 and TRBJ1-2; no definite D call. The CDR3 runs 14 residues. Trimming removed 0 bases at V and 8 bases at J, with 13 bases between. Germline values: CDR1 MNHEY, CDR2 SVGAGI.

This clone turned up a few times. V usage is TRBV2 and J usage is TRBJ1-2, with TRBD1 as a possible D gene (6 bases). Germline CDR1 reads SNHLY; CDR2 reads FYNNEI. The CDR3 totals 13 residues. Trimming pared 7 bases from V and 0 bases from J, leaving 9 bases between. The CDR3 DNA reads TGTGCCAGCACAACAGGGACTAACTATGGCTACACCTTC. Its protein is CASTTGTNYGYTF.

The chain employs TRBV6-5 and TRBJ1-2, with D possibly TRBD1 on 6 matching bases. The CDR3 runs 14 residues. Germline-derived CDR1 and CDR2 are MNHEY and SVGAGI. V lost 0 bases, J lost 5 bases, and 10 bases lay in between. CDR3 bases: TGTGCCAGCAGTTACTCGCAGGGGCGGTATGGCTACACCTTC. This codes for CASSYSQGRYGYTF.